This T cell receptor beta chain was documented in a study of beta chain features in type 1 diabetes. The isolated RNA, all of it, was reverse transcribed, so expressed TCRB transcripts were what got sequenced. Produced via immunoSEQ multiplex PCR; TCRdb's table is partial and in-frame only. The sample shows about 220,000 clones, 11% of them seen only once. The germline CDR1 and CDR2 sequences are SGHRS and YFSETQ. The CDR3 has 16 amino acids. With 3 bases clipped from V and 2 bases from J, the junction kept 7 bases outside the gene matches. The sample was central memory CD4+ T cells from blood. J is TRBJ2-3 and V is TRBV5-1; 9 positions agree with TRBD2. This sequence originates from a man between 18 and 29 years old in good health. CDR3 bases: TGCGCCAGCAGCTCAGGGACTAGCAGACTCACAGATACGCAGTATTTT. Translating gives CASSSGTSRLTDTQYF.